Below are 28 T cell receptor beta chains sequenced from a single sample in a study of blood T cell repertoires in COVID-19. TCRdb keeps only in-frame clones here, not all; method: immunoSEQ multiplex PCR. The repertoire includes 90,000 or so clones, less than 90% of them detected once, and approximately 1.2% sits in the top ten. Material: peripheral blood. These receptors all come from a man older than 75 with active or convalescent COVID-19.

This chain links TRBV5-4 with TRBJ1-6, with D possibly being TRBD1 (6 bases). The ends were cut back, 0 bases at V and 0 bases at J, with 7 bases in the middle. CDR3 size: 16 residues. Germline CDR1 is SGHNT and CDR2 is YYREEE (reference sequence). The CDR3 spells CASSLADSSYNSPLHF. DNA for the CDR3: TGTGCCAGCAGCTTGGCGGACAGCTCCTATAATTCACCCCTCCACTTT.

The CDR3 region has the DNA TGTGCCTGGAGTTACGGGTTGAACACTGAAGCTTTCTTT. Protein product: CAWSYGLNTEAFF. The chain joins TRBV30 to TRBJ1-1; D call uncertain. This CDR3 has 13 amino acids. The V and J ends lost 2 bases and 0 bases respectively, with 7 bases between them. Per germline, CDR1 GTSNPN and CDR2 SVGIG (reference sequence).

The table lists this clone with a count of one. This CDR3 reads CASSPGGFNQPQHF. Here the CDR3 DNA reads TGTGCCAGCAGCCCGGGGGGCTTCAATCAGCCCCAGCATTTT. The rearrangement joins TRBV3-1 (or the pseudogene TRBV3-2) to TRBJ1-5; D is possibly TRBD1 (6 bases). V was pared by 4 bases and J by 3 bases, with 10 bases between. The germline gives CDR1 LGHDT, CDR2 YNNKEL (reference sequence). This CDR3 has 14 residues.

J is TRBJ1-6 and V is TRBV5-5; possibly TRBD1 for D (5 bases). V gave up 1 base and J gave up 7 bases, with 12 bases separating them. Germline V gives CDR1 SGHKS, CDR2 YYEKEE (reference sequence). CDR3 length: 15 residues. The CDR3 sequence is CASSLSGGGNSPLHF. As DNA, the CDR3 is TGTGCCAGCAGCTTGTCGGGCGGGGGGAATTCACCCCTCCACTTT.

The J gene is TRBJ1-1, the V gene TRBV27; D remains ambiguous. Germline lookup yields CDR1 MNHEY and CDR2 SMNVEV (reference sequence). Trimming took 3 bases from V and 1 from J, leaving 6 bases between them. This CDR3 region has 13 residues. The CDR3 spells CASSLTPNTEAFF. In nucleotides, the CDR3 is TGTGCCAGCAGTTTGACACCGAACACTGAAGCTTTCTTT.

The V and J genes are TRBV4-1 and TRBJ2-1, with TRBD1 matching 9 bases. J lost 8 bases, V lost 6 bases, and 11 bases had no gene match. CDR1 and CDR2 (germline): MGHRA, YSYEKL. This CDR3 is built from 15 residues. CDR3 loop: CASRNPGQGFHEQFF. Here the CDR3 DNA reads TGCGCCAGCAGAAATCCGGGACAGGGATTCCATGAGCAGTTCTTC.

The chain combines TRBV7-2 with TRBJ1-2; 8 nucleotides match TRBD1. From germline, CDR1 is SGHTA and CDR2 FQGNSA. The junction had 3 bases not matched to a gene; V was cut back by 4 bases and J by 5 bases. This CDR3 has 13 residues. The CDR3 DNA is TGTGCCAGCAGCTCCGGACAGGGATATGGCTACACCTTC. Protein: CASSSGQGYGYTF.

The CDR3 nucleotides are TGTGCCACCCGGGTTAGTCCCTACAATGAGCAGTTCTTC. As protein: CATRVSPYNEQFF. The chain employs TRBV12-3 or TRBV12-4 and TRBJ2-1; D is unclear. V lost 10 bases and J lost 2, with 12 bases in between. This CDR3 spans 13 amino acids.

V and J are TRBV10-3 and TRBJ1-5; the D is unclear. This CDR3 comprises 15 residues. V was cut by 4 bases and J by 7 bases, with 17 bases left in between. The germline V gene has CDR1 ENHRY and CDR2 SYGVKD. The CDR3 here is CAISAGGPAHQPQHF. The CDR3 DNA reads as TGTGCCATCAGTGCGGGAGGCCCGGCGCACCAGCCCCAGCATTTT.

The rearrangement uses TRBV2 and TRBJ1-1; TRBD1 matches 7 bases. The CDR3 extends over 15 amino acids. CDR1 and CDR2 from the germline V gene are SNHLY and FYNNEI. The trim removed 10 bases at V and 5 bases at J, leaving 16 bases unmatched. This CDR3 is CATNPPDRDFTEAFF. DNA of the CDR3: TGTGCCACCAACCCCCCCGACAGGGATTTTACTGAAGCTTTCTTT.

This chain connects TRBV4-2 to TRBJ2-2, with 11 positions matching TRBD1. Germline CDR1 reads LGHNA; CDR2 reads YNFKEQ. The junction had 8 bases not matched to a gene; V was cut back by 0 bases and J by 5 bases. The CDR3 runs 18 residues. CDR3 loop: CASSQERTGGVNTGELFF. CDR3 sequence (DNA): TGTGCCAGCAGCCAAGAACGGACAGGGGGCGTTAATACCGGGGAGCTGTTTTTT.

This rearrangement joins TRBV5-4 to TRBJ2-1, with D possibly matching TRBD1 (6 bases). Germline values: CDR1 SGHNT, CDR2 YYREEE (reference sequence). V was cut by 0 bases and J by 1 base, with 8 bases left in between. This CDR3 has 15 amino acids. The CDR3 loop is CASSLGTVSYNEQFF. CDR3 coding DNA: TGTGCCAGCAGCTTGGGGACAGTTTCCTACAATGAGCAGTTCTTC.

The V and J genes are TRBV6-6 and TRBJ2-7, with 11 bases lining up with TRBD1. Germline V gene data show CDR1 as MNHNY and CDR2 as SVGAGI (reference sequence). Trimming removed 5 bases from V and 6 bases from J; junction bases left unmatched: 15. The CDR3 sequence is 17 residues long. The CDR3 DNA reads TGTGCCAGCAGTCCAGGGACAGGGGGAAGGGGATACGGCGAGCAGTACTTC. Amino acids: CASSPGTGGRGYGEQYF.

Written as DNA, the CDR3 is TGTGCCAGCAGTTTAGGACTAGCGGCACTGCAGTTCTTC. Its protein is CASSLGLAALQFF. The chain couples TRBV12-3 or TRBV12-4 to TRBJ2-1, with 9 bases that match TRBD2. The CDR3 totals 13 residues. The V segment lost 1 base and the J segment 12 bases; nucleotides outside the gene matches: 4.

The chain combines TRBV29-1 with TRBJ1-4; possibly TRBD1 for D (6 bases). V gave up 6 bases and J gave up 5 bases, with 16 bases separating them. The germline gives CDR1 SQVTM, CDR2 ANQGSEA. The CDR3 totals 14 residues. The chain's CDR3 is CSVTGGRGNEKLFF. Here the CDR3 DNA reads TGCAGCGTCACTGGGGGGAGGGGGAATGAAAAACTGTTTTTT.

Here the CDR3 reads CARECIRGSDSEAFF. The CDR3 nucleotides are TGTGCCAGAGAATGTATCAGGGGGTCGGATTCTGAAGCTTTCTTT. V gene TRBV6-1 combines with J gene TRBJ1-1; 7 nucleotides line up with TRBD1. Unmatched junction bases numbered 16, after V lost 9 bases and J lost 6 bases. The CDR3 has 15 residues. The germline V gene encodes CDR1 MNHNS and CDR2 SASEGT.

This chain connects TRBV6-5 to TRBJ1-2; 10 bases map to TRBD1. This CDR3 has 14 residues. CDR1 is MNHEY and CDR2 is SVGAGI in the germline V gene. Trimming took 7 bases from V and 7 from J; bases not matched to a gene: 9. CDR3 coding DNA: TGTGCCAGCATTAACCGGGACAGGGGACTTGGCTACACCTTC. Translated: CASINRDRGLGYTF.

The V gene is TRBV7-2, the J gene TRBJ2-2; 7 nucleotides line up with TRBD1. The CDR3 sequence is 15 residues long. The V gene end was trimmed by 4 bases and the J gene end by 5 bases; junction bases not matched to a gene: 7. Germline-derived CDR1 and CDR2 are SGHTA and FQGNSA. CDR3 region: CASSSRQGKTGELFF. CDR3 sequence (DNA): TGTGCCAGCAGCTCGCGACAGGGAAAAACCGGGGAGCTGTTTTTT.

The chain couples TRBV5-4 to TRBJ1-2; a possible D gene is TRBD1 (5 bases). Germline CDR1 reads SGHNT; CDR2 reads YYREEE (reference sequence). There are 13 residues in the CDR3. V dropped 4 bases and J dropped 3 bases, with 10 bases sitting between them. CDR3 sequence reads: CASSGAGYYGYTF. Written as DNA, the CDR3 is TGTGCCAGCAGCGGGGCAGGTTACTATGGCTACACCTTC.

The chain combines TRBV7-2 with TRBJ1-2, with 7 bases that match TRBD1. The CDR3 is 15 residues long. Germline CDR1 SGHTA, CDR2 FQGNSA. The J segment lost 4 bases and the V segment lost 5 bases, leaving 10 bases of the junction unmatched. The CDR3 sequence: CASSPQTGLFYGYTF. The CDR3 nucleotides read TGTGCCAGCAGCCCGCAGACAGGGCTCTTCTATGGCTACACCTTC.

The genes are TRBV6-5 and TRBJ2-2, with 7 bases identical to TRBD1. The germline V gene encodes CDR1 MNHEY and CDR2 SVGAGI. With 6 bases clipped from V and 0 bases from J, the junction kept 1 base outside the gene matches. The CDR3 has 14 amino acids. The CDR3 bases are TGTGCCAGCAGGGGACAGCCGAACACCGGGGAGCTGTTTTTT. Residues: CASRGQPNTGELFF.

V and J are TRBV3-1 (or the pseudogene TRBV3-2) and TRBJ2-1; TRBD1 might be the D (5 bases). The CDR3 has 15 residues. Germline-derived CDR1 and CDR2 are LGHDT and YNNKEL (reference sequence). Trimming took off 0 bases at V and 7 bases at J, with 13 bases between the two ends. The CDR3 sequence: CASSQDLVRGNEQFF. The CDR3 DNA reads TGTGCCAGCAGCCAAGATTTGGTAAGGGGTAATGAGCAGTTCTTC.

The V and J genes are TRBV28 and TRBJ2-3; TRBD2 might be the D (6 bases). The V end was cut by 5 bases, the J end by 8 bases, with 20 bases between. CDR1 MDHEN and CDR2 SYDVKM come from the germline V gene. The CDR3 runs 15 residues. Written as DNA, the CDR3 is TGTGCCAGCAGTCTAGGGACTTGGACGAGGGGTACGCAGTATTTT. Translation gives CASSLGTWTRGTQYF.

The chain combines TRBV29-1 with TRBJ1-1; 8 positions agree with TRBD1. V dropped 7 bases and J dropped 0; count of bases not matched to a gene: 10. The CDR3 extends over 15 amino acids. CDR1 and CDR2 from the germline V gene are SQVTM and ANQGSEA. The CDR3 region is CSARSGGSLNTEAFF. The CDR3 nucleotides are TGCAGCGCCCGGTCAGGGGGCAGCTTGAACACTGAAGCTTTCTTT.

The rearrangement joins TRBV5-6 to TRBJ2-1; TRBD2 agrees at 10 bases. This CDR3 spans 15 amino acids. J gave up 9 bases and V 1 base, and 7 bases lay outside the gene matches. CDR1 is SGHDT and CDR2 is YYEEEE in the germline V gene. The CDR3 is CASSLRPSGSTEQFF. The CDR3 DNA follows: TGTGCCAGCAGCTTGAGACCTAGCGGGAGTACTGAGCAGTTCTTC.

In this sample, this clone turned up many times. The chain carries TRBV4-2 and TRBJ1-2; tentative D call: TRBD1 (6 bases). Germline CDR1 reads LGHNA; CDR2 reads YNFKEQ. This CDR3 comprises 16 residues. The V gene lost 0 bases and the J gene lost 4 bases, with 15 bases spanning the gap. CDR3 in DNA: TGTGCCAGCAGCCAAGATGGCACAGGGCAGACCTATGGCTACACCTTC. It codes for CASSQDGTGQTYGYTF.

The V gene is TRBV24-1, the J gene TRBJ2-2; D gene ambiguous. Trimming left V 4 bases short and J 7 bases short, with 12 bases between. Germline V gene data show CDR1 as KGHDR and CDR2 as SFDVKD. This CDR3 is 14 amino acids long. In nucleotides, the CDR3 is TGTGCCACCAGTGACCGGCCACTATTCGGGGAGCTGTTTTTT. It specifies CATSDRPLFGELFF.

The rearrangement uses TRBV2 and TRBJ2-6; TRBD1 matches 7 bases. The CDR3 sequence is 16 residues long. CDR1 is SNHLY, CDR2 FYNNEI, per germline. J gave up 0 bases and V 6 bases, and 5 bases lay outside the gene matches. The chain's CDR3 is CASRVGQASGANVLTF. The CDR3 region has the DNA TGTGCCAGCAGGGTCGGACAGGCCTCTGGGGCCAACGTCCTGACTTTC.